Below, 22 T cell receptor beta chains from the same sample are listed, as sequenced in a study of technical replicates of blood from a handful of donors (dated by TCRdb to about 2017). Library creation used the immunoSEQ multiplex PCR assay. This is the immuneACCESS table as TCRdb keeps it, with only in-frame sequences that have V and J called. A part of the clones is gone; compared with another copy, unresolved V genes explain less than half, and the rest is unexplained. Here the sample has over 50,000 clones; almost 95% occur a single time. Around 4% of the sample comes from the top ten. Sequencing was performed on PBMCs. These receptors originate from a human donor in good health. Some clones in this sample may be carry-over from other donors' samples.

The rearrangement uses TRBV4-2 and TRBJ1-2; possible D gene TRBD1, 5 bases. Trimming stripped 1 base from V and 1 base from J, with 13 bases between. The CDR3 extends over 16 amino acids. Germline loops: CDR1 LGHNA, CDR2 YNFKEQ. The CDR3: CASSQAAGPINYGYTF. The DNA for the CDR3 is TGTGCCAGCAGCCAAGCGGCAGGGCCTATTAACTATGGCTACACCTTC.

The chain couples TRBV6-1 to TRBJ1-5, with 11 bases identical to TRBD1. This CDR3 has 17 amino acids. Per the germline V gene, CDR1 is MNHNS and CDR2 is SASEGT. Unmatched junction bases numbered 12, after V lost 4 bases and J lost 7 bases. The CDR3 nucleotides read TGTGCCAGCAGTGGATCCGGAGGACAGGGGGCCCGGCAGCCCCAGCATTTT. Its translation: CASSGSGGQGARQPQHF.

The gene calls are TRBV5-1 and TRBJ1-3, with TRBD1 matching over 8 bases. V lost 0 bases to trimming and J lost 4 bases; unmatched junction nucleotides: 3. Germline CDR1 SGHRS, CDR2 YFSETQ. The CDR3 spans 15 residues. The chain's CDR3 is CASSLDRGEGNTIYF. CDR3 bases: TGCGCCAGCAGCTTGGACAGGGGGGAAGGAAACACCATATATTTT.

The rearrangement joins TRBV9 to TRBJ2-2; 13 bases map to TRBD2. The V gene end was trimmed by 4 bases and the J gene end by 6 bases; junction bases not matched to a gene: 6. The CDR3 length is 16 residues. Germline V gene sequence: CDR1 SGDLS, CDR2 YYNGEE. The CDR3 DNA reads TGTGCCAGCAGCACTAGCGGGGGGGCTCTTCCCGGGGAGCTGTTTTTT. Translated: CASSTSGGALPGELFF.

The chain is built from TRBV7-2 and TRBJ2-5; TRBD1 matches 9 bases. The CDR3 is made up of 17 amino acids. J gave up 6 bases and V 5 bases, and 16 bases lay outside the gene matches. CDR1 and CDR2 from the germline V gene are SGHTA and FQGNSA. CDR3 protein: CASSARRVQGAGKTQYF. For the CDR3, the DNA is TGTGCCAGCAGCGCCCGCAGGGTACAGGGGGCGGGAAAGACCCAGTACTTC.

The rearrangement uses TRBV4-3 and TRBJ1-5; maybe TRBD1 (6 bases). V lost 0 bases to trimming and J lost 4 bases, with 10 bases between them. There are 15 residues in the CDR3. Germline values: CDR1 LGHNA, CDR2 YSLEER. CDR3 in DNA: TGCGCCAGCAGCCAAGATATACAGGGTAATCAGCCCCAGCATTTT. Amino acid sequence: CASSQDIQGNQPQHF.

This clone has a single count. This chain connects TRBV10-3 to TRBJ2-3; TRBD2 aligns across 8 bases. This CDR3 is 15 amino acids long. V shed 10 bases, J shed 4 bases, and the junction held 13 bases outside the gene matches. Germline lookup yields CDR1 ENHRY and CDR2 SYGVKD. DNA for the CDR3: TGTGCCACCCACTATAGCGGGGAGTGGGCAGATACGCAGTATTTT. Translating gives CATHYSGEWADTQYF.

The rearrangement joins TRBV4-2 to TRBJ2-5, with TRBD2 matching 9 bases. Trimming removed 0 bases from V and 5 bases from J; junction bases left unmatched: 7. The CDR3 covers 16 residues. Looked up from germline, CDR1 is LGHNA and CDR2 is YNFKEQ. CDR3 DNA: TGTGCCAGCAGCCAAGATTCCAGCGGGGGGTCGGAGACCCAGTACTTC. This codes for CASSQDSSGGSETQYF.

This clone appeared a single time. The genes are TRBV30 and TRBJ1-4; 9 bases line up with TRBD1. J lost 7 bases, V lost 1 base, and 7 bases had no gene match. Germline V lookup: CDR1 GTSNPN, CDR2 SVGIG (reference sequence). CDR3 length: 15 amino acids. CDR3 sequence: CAWSARTGGGEKLFF. The CDR3 region has the DNA TGTGCCTGGAGTGCCAGAACAGGGGGCGGTGAAAAACTGTTTTTT.

The CDR3 DNA follows: TGTGCCAGGCCCAGGGGGACCGGGGAGCTGTTTTTT. It specifies CARPRGTGELFF. The chain has TRBV7-2 and TRBJ2-2, with 7 bases matching TRBD1. This CDR3 region has 12 residues. V lost 9 bases to trimming and J lost 5 bases; unmatched junction nucleotides: 3. Germline assignment: CDR1 SGHTA and CDR2 FQGNSA.

This chain connects TRBV15 to TRBJ2-7; TRBD1 agrees at 11 bases. The germline V gene encodes CDR1 LNHNV and CDR2 YYDKDF (reference sequence). V trimming: 8 bases; J trimming: 3 bases; junction bases outside the gene matches: 6. The CDR3 is 14 amino acids. In DNA form, the CDR3 reads TGTGCCACCGCCTGGGGGACAGGGGGCTACGAGCAGTACTTC. It specifies CATAWGTGGYEQYF. The full variable domain, with the rest looked up from reference TRBV15 and TRBJ2-7, is DAMVIQNPRYQVTQFGKPVTLSCSQTLNHNVMYWYQQKSSQAPKLLFHYYDKDFNNEADTPDNFQSRRPNTSFCFLDIRSPGLGDTAMYLCATAWGTGGYEQYFGPGTRLTVT.

The V gene is TRBV7-3, the J gene TRBJ1-6, with D possibly TRBD1 on 6 matching bases. Germline-derived CDR1 and CDR2 are SGHTA and FQGTGA. The CDR3 length is 14 residues. V was pared by 5 bases and J by 10 bases, with 15 bases between. This CDR3 is CASSARSQGSPLHF. The CDR3 region has the DNA TGTGCCAGCAGCGCACGTTCCCAGGGGTCACCCCTCCACTTT.

V and J are TRBV5-1 and TRBJ2-7; the D gene is possibly TRBD2 (7 bases). The V end was cut by 4 bases, the J end by 3 bases, with 26 bases between. Germline V gives CDR1 SGHRS, CDR2 YFSETQ. The CDR3 is 18 residues long. CDR3 sequence reads: CASSGSGGQVSDVYEQYF. CDR3 nucleotides: TGCGCCAGCAGCGGATCCGGGGGGCAAGTATCTGATGTCTACGAGCAGTACTTC.

The chain joins TRBV5-6 to TRBJ1-6; no definite D call. This CDR3 contains 12 residues. V lost 2 bases and J 7 bases, leaving 4 bases between the germline ends. The V gene's germline CDR1 is SGHDT and CDR2 YYEEEE. DNA of the CDR3: TGTGCCAGCAGCTTTTCGAATTCACCCCTCCACTTT. Translating gives CASSFSNSPLHF.

This clone was seen a single time. The genes are TRBV6-5 and TRBJ1-3; D gene unclear. Germline V gene lookup returns CDR1 MNHEY and CDR2 SVGAGI. The CDR3 spans 14 residues. V was shortened by 10 bases and J by 0 bases, with 13 bases between the two germline ends. The CDR3 DNA reads as TGTGCCACCACAGCCACCCACTCTGGAAACACCATATATTTT. Translated, it gives CATTATHSGNTIYF.

The V and J genes are TRBV7-2 and TRBJ2-1; 11 bases line up with TRBD2. The CDR3 consists of 19 residues. Germline V CDR1 and CDR2: SGHTA, FQGNSA. Trimming removed 0 bases from V and 8 bases from J; junction bases left unmatched: 15. The CDR3 protein is CASSLAPQLAGEKEDEQFF. CDR3 in DNA: TGTGCCAGCAGCTTAGCCCCTCAACTAGCGGGGGAGAAGGAAGATGAGCAGTTCTTC.

This clone occurred once. The chain links TRBV2 to TRBJ2-5, with 7 bases matching TRBD2. V trimming: 6 bases; J trimming: 7 bases; junction bases outside the gene matches: 2. CDR3 length: 11 residues. From germline, CDR1 is SNHLY and CDR2 FYNNEI. The CDR3 DNA reads TGTGCCAGCAGATCTAGCGGGACCCAGTACTTC. It is translated as CASRSSGTQYF.

The rearrangement uses TRBV7-2 and TRBJ2-1; D unresolved. The CDR3 is 13 residues long. The V gene's germline CDR1 is SGHTA and CDR2 FQGNSA. The germline V and J ends were trimmed by 1 base and 7 bases, with 8 bases remaining between them. The CDR3 here is CASSLGLSNEQFF. The CDR3 DNA reads as TGTGCCAGCAGCTTAGGGCTGTCGAATGAGCAGTTCTTC.

V usage is TRBV6-1 and J usage is TRBJ2-7; TRBD1 matches 12 bases. The CDR3 length is 14 residues. V shed 6 bases, J shed 5 bases, and the junction held 5 bases outside the gene matches. The germline gives CDR1 MNHNS, CDR2 SASEGT. The CDR3 reads CASSRDRGRDEQYF. Written as DNA, the CDR3 is TGTGCCAGCAGCCGGGACAGGGGGCGCGACGAGCAGTACTTC.

CDR3 bases: TGTGCCAGCAGCCAATCGGTCGGCGGGGTCACCGGGGAGCTGTTTTTT. Translation gives CASSQSVGGVTGELFF. The V and J genes are TRBV16 and TRBJ2-2, with D tentatively TRBD2 (6 bases). The CDR3 runs to 16 residues. Per the germline V gene, CDR1 is KGHSY and CDR2 is FQNENV. V was shortened by 0 bases and J by 4 bases, with 12 bases between the two germline ends.

This clone was seen a single time. The rearrangement joins TRBV19 to TRBJ1-2; tentative D call: TRBD1 (6 bases). CDR3 length equals 12 residues. Germline-derived CDR1 and CDR2 are LNHDA and SQIVND (reference sequence). Between the trimmed V and J ends, which lost 8 bases and 8 bases, there was a span of 15 bases. The CDR3 loop is CASVQGTRGYTF. As DNA, the CDR3 is TGTGCCAGTGTTCAGGGGACGCGCGGCTACACCTTC.

The chain carries TRBV7-2 and TRBJ1-1; TRBD1 agrees at 7 bases. Germline CDR1 and CDR2: SGHTA and FQGNSA. J was trimmed by 11 bases and V by 5 bases; bases with no gene match: 5. The length of the CDR3 is 11 residues. This CDR3 reads CASSPGQKAFF. In DNA form, the CDR3 reads TGTGCCAGCAGCCCGGGACAGAAGGCTTTCTTT.